These 21 T cell receptor beta chains were all obtained from the same sample, sequenced in a study of blood T cell repertoires in COVID-19. This table comes from immunoSEQ multiplex PCR, and its TCRdb copy is limited to in-frame clones, with some not included. The sample lists a few hundred thousand clones; 90% were seen once. Sample: PBMCs or T cells enriched from blood (not recorded which). The receptors originated from a man aged 25 to 40 who had recovered from COVID-19.

The chain joins TRBV7-9 to TRBJ2-5; weak D call: TRBD2 (5 bases). The CDR3 has 15 residues. Trimming removed 5 bases from V and 2 bases from J, with 15 bases in between. Germline loops: CDR1 SEHNR, CDR2 FQNEAQ (reference sequence). The CDR3 DNA reads TGTGCCAGCAGCCAAACTAGGATTCGGCAAGAGACCCAGTACTTC. As protein: CASSQTRIRQETQYF. The full variable domain, in which reference TRBV7-9 and TRBJ2-5 provide the parts outside the CDR3, is DTGVSQNPRHKITKRGQNVTFRCDPISEHNRLYWYRQTLGQGPEFLTYFQNEAQLEKSRLLSDRFSAERPKGSFSTLEIQRTEQGDSAMYLCASSQTRIRQETQYFGPGTRLLVL.

The chain employs TRBV19 and TRBJ1-1; 7 bases map to TRBD1. The germline CDR1 and CDR2 sequences are LNHDA and SQIVND (reference sequence). CDR3 length: 18 amino acids. V shed 5 bases and J 0 bases; nucleotides not matched to a gene: 15. The CDR3 loop reads CASSPRQGLALLNTEAFF. The CDR3 coding sequence is TGTGCCAGTAGTCCTAGACAGGGACTAGCACTTTTGAACACTGAAGCTTTCTTT.

The J gene is TRBJ2-1, the V gene TRBV7-2, with 9 nucleotides matching TRBD2. CDR3 length: 14 residues. The V and J ends lost 1 base and 7 bases, in that order; junction bases with no gene match: 2. Germline lookup yields CDR1 SGHTA and CDR2 FQGNSA. The CDR3, as DNA: TGTGCCAGCAGCTTAGGGCTAGCGGGGAATGAGCAGTTCTTC. Translation gives CASSLGLAGNEQFF.

The chain is built from TRBV5-4 and TRBJ1-2, with 7 bases fitting TRBD1. The germline V gene has CDR1 SGHNT and CDR2 YYREEE (reference sequence). The CDR3 sequence is 14 residues long. The J segment lost 4 bases and the V segment lost 0 bases, leaving 3 bases of the junction unmatched. DNA for the CDR3: TGTGCCAGCAGCTTGGTGGGACAGCGCTATGGCTACACCTTC. Its translation: CASSLVGQRYGYTF.

The V and J genes are TRBV24-1 and TRBJ2-5; D may be TRBD2 (5 bases). V was pared by 3 bases and J by 0 bases, with 10 bases between. Germline CDR1 and CDR2: KGHDR and SFDVKD. The CDR3 runs to 15 residues. The CDR3 sequence: CATSDQSGDQETQYF. The CDR3 region has the DNA TGTGCCACCAGTGATCAATCCGGGGACCAAGAGACCCAGTACTTC.

The chain is built from TRBV30 and TRBJ1-5; possibly TRBD1 for D (6 bases). Germline CDR1 and CDR2: GTSNPN and SVGIG (reference sequence). V gave up 2 bases and J gave up 1 base, with 12 bases separating them. The CDR3 consists of 15 residues. The CDR3 DNA reads as TGTGCCTGGAGTCAGGGGTCATACAGCAATCAGCCCCAGCATTTT. Translation gives CAWSQGSYSNQPQHF. Full variable domain (outside the CDR3, taken from reference TRBV30 and TRBJ1-5): SQTIHQWPATLVQPVGSPLSLECTVEGTSNPNLYWYRQAAGRGLQLLFYSVGIGQISSEVPQNLSASRPQDRQFILSSKKLLLSDSGFYLCAWSQGSYSNQPQHFGDGTRLSIL.

As regards this clone: Relative to the germline gene, one junction end is altered; a read error may explain this. The rearrangement links TRBV28 to TRBJ2-5; 9 nucleotides match TRBD1. Germline V gene data show CDR1 as MDHEN and CDR2 as SYDVKM. The CDR3 extends over 16 amino acids. The CDR3 is CASSLSQGALEETQYF. CDR3 coding DNA: TGTGCCAGCAGCTTATCACAGGGGGCGCTGGAAGAGACCCAGTACTTC.

J is TRBJ1-3 and V is TRBV12-3 or TRBV12-4, with D hard to call. CDR3 length: 13 amino acids. With 6 bases removed from V and 0 bases from J, the gap between germline ends came to 6 bases. The CDR3 reads CASRSSSGNTIYF. CDR3 coding DNA: TGTGCCAGCAGATCTAGCTCTGGAAACACCATATATTTT.

The chain carries TRBV6-5 and TRBJ2-3, with 8 bases lining up with TRBD2. The CDR3 totals 14 residues. Per the germline V gene, CDR1 is MNHEY and CDR2 is SVGAGI. The junction had 8 bases not matched to a gene; V was cut back by 6 bases and J by 6 bases. The CDR3 sequence: CASSPRGGWDTQYF. CDR3 DNA sequence: TGTGCCAGCAGCCCCCGGGGGGGATGGGATACGCAGTATTTT.

The chain couples TRBV6-5 to TRBJ2-5, with 10 positions matching TRBD2. V shed 6 bases, J shed 4 bases, and the junction held 8 bases outside the gene matches. Germline V lookup: CDR1 MNHEY, CDR2 SVGAGI. The CDR3 extends over 15 amino acids. CDR3 in DNA: TGTGCCAGCAGGGCTAGCGGGAGTTGGTTAGAGACCCAGTACTTC. It is translated as CASRASGSWLETQYF.

This chain connects TRBV2 to TRBJ2-1; 12 bases align to TRBD2. This CDR3 is 16 amino acids long. Unmatched junction bases numbered 4, after V lost 0 bases and J lost 7 bases. Germline values: CDR1 SNHLY, CDR2 FYNNEI. Here the CDR3 reads CASSEAGLAGKNEQFF. DNA for the CDR3: TGTGCCAGCAGTGAAGCAGGACTAGCGGGAAAAAATGAGCAGTTCTTC.

V gene TRBV28 combines with J gene TRBJ2-7; 7 nucleotides align to TRBD2. The CDR3 totals 17 residues. The V gene end was trimmed by 3 bases and the J gene end by 2 bases; junction bases not matched to a gene: 13. The germline CDR1 and CDR2 sequences are MDHEN and SYDVKM. The CDR3 here is CASSFVSIRDYPYEQYF. CDR3 sequence (DNA): TGTGCCAGCAGTTTTGTCTCCATCCGGGACTACCCCTACGAGCAGTACTTC.

The CDR3 nucleotides are TGCGCCAGCAGCTTGGGACTAGCTGGAGATACGCAGTATTTT. Translated, it gives CASSLGLAGDTQYF. This rearrangement joins TRBV5-1 to TRBJ2-3; 7 bases match TRBD2. The CDR3 extends over 14 amino acids. Germline CDR1 SGHRS, CDR2 YFSETQ. Losses at the gene ends were 0 bases for V and 5 bases for J; bases not matched to a gene: 3.

The chain uses TRBV19 and TRBJ2-5, with TRBD1 identical over 8 bases. J gave up 5 bases and V 3 bases, and 11 bases lay outside the gene matches. The CDR3 is 16 residues long. Germline CDR1 LNHDA, CDR2 SQIVND (reference sequence). The CDR3 protein is CASSIGLGQEGETQYF. The CDR3 DNA reads as TGTGCCAGTAGTATTGGTTTGGGACAGGAAGGGGAGACCCAGTACTTC.

The rearrangement uses TRBV24-1 and TRBJ1-2; D is uncertain. Deletions cut 2 bases from V and 4 bases from J, with 10 bases between. Germline V gives CDR1 KGHDR, CDR2 SFDVKD. CDR3 length equals 14 residues. The CDR3 nucleotides read TGTGCCACCAGTGATTCAGACACCTTCTATGGCTACACCTTC. Protein: CATSDSDTFYGYTF.

The rearrangement links TRBV5-1 to TRBJ2-4; 8 nucleotides align to TRBD1. This CDR3 is 16 amino acids long. The J segment lost 3 bases and the V segment lost 4 bases, leaving 9 bases of the junction unmatched. Germline loops: CDR1 SGHRS, CDR2 YFSETQ. The CDR3 protein is CASSPMDRVDKNIQYF. The CDR3 nucleotides are TGCGCCAGCAGCCCTATGGACAGGGTCGACAAAAACATTCAGTACTTC.

V usage is TRBV7-9 and J usage is TRBJ1-2; the D gene is possibly TRBD1 (5 bases). CDR1 is SEHNR, CDR2 FQNEAQ, per germline (reference sequence). The length of the CDR3 is 13 residues. Trimming removed 4 bases from V and 9 bases from J, with 15 bases in between. CDR3 loop: CASSSVTDSRYTF. As DNA, the CDR3 is TGTGCCAGCAGCTCAGTGACAGACAGCCGCTACACCTTC.

The J gene is TRBJ2-3, the V gene TRBV6-5; 8 nucleotides align to TRBD2. The junction had 9 bases not matched to a gene; V was cut back by 7 bases and J by 3 bases. This CDR3 spans 15 amino acids. The germline V gene encodes CDR1 MNHEY and CDR2 SVGAGI. The DNA for the CDR3 is TGTGCCAGCACCCGCCCAGGACTAGCTACAGATACGCAGTATTTT. It specifies CASTRPGLATDTQYF.

CDR3 in DNA: TGTGCCAGCAGCTTCTCTTTACACGGACAGGGACCTGAAGCTTTCTTT. This gives the protein CASSFSLHGQGPEAFF. The rearrangement uses TRBV13 and TRBJ1-1, with 8 bases identical to TRBD1. The junction had 12 bases not matched to a gene; V was cut back by 3 bases and J by 6 bases. The CDR3 covers 16 residues. Looked up from germline, CDR1 is PRHDT and CDR2 is FYEKMQ (reference sequence).

The chain has TRBV11-3 and TRBJ2-5; tentatively, D is TRBD1 (6 bases). The length of the CDR3 is 14 residues. The V end lost 2 bases, the J end lost 3 bases, and 10 bases lay between the germline ends. Germline V gives CDR1 SGHNT, CDR2 YENEEA. DNA of the CDR3: TGTGCCAGCAGCTTACAGGGGACGAAAGAGACCCAGTACTTC. It yields the protein CASSLQGTKETQYF.

J is TRBJ2-7 and V is TRBV3-1 (or the pseudogene TRBV3-2), with 7 bases aligning to TRBD2. Trimming cost V 4 bases and J 0 bases; bases outside gene matches: 9. Germline V gene sequence: CDR1 LGHDT, CDR2 YNNKEL (reference sequence). The CDR3 extends over 16 amino acids. The CDR3 loop is CASSPRPSGLSYEQYF. The CDR3 DNA sequence: TGTGCCAGCAGCCCAAGACCTAGCGGACTCTCCTACGAGCAGTACTTC.